This TCR beta chain was identified during a study of T cells in Graves' hyperthyroidism and ophthalmopathy. The study, taken as a whole, reports: The blood repertoire included most of the expanded thyroid clonotypes above 0.001. It was a median about 7.1 months before onset that the model predicted ophthalmopathy.

Researchers defined stable Graves' hyperthyroidism as no ophthalmopathy progression within 18 months. Diagnoses were established using clinical symptoms, serum thyroxine and TRAb, thyroid ultrasound and orbital computed tomography. With 8 bases removed from V and 7 bases from J, the gap between germline ends came to 11 bases. Germline assignment: CDR1 SGHTA and CDR2 FQGTGA. The CDR3 totals 11 residues. TCR beta CDR3 region amplification was performed from RNA transcripts. First-round RT-PCR targeting the TCR CDR3 was performed with the HTBI primer set. In TCRdb, the multiplex PCR reads were re-called with MiXCR into one record per CDR3 protein. The table lists about 580,000 distinct CDR3 sequences, about half of them singletons, with around 7.7% in the top ten. Of note for this clonotype: Its antigen remains unknown.

This sequence originates from a woman younger than 35 with Graves' hyperthyroidism. V is TRBV7-3 and J is TRBJ2-5; D gene ambiguous. Sample: peripheral blood or thyroid tissue (not recorded which). The CDR3 DNA sequence: TGTGCCAGCGCCCTGTGGGGGACCCAGTACTTC. Translated, it gives CASALWGTQYF.